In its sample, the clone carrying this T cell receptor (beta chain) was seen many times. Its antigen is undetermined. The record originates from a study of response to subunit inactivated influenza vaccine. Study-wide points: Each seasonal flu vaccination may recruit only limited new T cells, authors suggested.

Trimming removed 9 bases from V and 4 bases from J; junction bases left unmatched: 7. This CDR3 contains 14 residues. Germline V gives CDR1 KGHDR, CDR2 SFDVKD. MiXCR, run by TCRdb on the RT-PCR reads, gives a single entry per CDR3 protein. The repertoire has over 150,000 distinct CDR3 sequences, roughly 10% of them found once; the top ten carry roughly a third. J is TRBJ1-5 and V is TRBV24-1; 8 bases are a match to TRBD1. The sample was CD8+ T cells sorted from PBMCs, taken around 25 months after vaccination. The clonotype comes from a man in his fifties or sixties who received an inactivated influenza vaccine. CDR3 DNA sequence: TGTGCCACCCAGGGACAGGCTAGGAATCAGCCCCAGCATTTT. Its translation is CATQGQARNQPQHF.